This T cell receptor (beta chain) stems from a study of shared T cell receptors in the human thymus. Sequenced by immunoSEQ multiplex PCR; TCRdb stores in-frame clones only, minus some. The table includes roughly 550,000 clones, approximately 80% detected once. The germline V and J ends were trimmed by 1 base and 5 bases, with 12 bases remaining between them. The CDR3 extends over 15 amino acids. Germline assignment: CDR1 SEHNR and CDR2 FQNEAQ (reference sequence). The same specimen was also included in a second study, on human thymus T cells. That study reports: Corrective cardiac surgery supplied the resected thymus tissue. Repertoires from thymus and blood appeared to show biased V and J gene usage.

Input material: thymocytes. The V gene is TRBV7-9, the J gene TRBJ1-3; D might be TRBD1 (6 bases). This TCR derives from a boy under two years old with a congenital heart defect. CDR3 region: CASSLDGTGRNTIYF. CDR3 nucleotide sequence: TGTGCCAGCAGCTTAGATGGAACAGGGAGAAACACCATATATTTT.